Below are 17 T cell receptor beta chains sequenced from a single sample in a study of long-term antiretroviral therapy in people with HIV. Sequencing used immunoSEQ v3.0 at survey level. Produced via immunoSEQ multiplex PCR; TCRdb's table is partial and in-frame only. In the table there are 25,000 to 30,000 clones, around 90% of which are singletons. Source: unsorted PBMCs, taken 3.2 years before starting antiretroviral therapy. Receptor source: a man aged 45 to 65 with HIV.

The chain combines TRBV7-2 with TRBJ2-5; 13 bases are a match to TRBD2. The germline CDR1 and CDR2 sequences are SGHTA and FQGNSA. The CDR3 extends over 16 amino acids. Germline trimming cut 4 bases from V and 5 bases from J; bases unmatched to any gene: 7. CDR3 amino acids: CASSYGLAGAGETQYF. Written as DNA, the CDR3 is TGTGCCAGCAGCTACGGACTAGCGGGGGCGGGCGAGACCCAGTACTTC. Full variable domain (rest looked up from reference TRBV7-2 and TRBJ2-5): GAGVSQSPSNKVTEKGKDVELRCDPISGHTALYWYRQSLGQGLEFLIYFQGNSAPDKSGLPSDRFSAERTGGSVSTLTIQRTQQEDSAVYLCASSYGLAGAGETQYFGPGTRLLVL.

The rearrangement links TRBV10-3 to TRBJ2-7; possibly TRBD2 for D (6 bases). The V gene lost 3 bases and the J gene lost 3 bases, with 15 bases spanning the gap. Germline lookup yields CDR1 ENHRY and CDR2 SYGVKD. There are 15 residues in the CDR3. The CDR3 DNA follows: TGTGCCATCAGTGACCCCTCTGAGGGAGGCTACGAGCAGTACTTC. Its protein product is CAISDPSEGGYEQYF.

The chain employs TRBV5-1 and TRBJ1-2; 8 bases match TRBD1. The CDR3 sequence is 17 residues long. Per germline, CDR1 SGHRS and CDR2 YFSETQ. V lost 3 bases and J lost 5; bases outside the gene matches: 15. The CDR3 DNA is TGCGCCAGCAGCTACGGGACAGGAGAGCTAAGTGCATATGGCTACACCTTC. This gives the protein CASSYGTGELSAYGYTF.

The V gene is TRBV28, the J gene TRBJ2-7; D perhaps matches TRBD1 (7 bases). The germline V gene has CDR1 MDHEN and CDR2 SYDVKM. The length of the CDR3 is 13 residues. Trimming left V 8 bases short and J 2 bases short, with 13 bases between. CDR3: CASRQGGAYEQYF. CDR3 coding DNA: TGTGCCAGCCGCCAGGGGGGCGCCTACGAGCAGTACTTC.

The CDR3, as DNA: TGTGCCATCAGTGACCGTAGGGGCCATCAGCCCCAGCATTTT. Its protein product is CAISDRRGHQPQHF. V and J are TRBV10-3 and TRBJ1-5; the D gene is possibly TRBD1 (5 bases). The CDR3 length is 14 residues. The germline V and J ends were trimmed by 3 bases and 5 bases, with 11 bases remaining between them. Germline V lookup: CDR1 ENHRY, CDR2 SYGVKD.

The chain joins TRBV9 to TRBJ2-1; D unclear. The CDR3 spans 14 residues. Germline V gives CDR1 SGDLS, CDR2 YYNGEE. Trimming removed 0 bases from V and 9 bases from J, with 13 bases in between. CDR3 residues: CASSVVGDVGEQFF. CDR3 DNA: TGTGCCAGCAGCGTAGTTGGGGATGTCGGTGAGCAGTTCTTC.

The genes are TRBV29-1 and TRBJ1-3, with D possibly being TRBD1 (5 bases). The V end lost 4 bases, the J end lost 2 bases, and 15 bases lay between the germline ends. CDR3 size: 15 residues. From germline, CDR1 is SQVTM and CDR2 ANQGSEA. The CDR3 DNA reads as TGCAGCGTTGGGGACGCGAGGACCGCTGGAAACACCATATATTTT. This codes for CSVGDARTAGNTIYF.

The gene calls are TRBV5-6 and TRBJ1-6; D not certain. The CDR3 length is 16 residues. Trimming cost V 6 bases and J 0 bases, with 13 bases left between them. Germline values: CDR1 SGHDT, CDR2 YYEEEE. The DNA of the CDR3 is TGTGCCAGCACCCCTGACCGGAGCTCCTATAATTCACCCCTCCACTTT. Its protein is CASTPDRSSYNSPLHF.

The chain carries TRBV19 and TRBJ2-2; the match to TRBD2 covers 8 bases. Germline V CDR1 and CDR2: LNHDA, SQIVND (reference sequence). After removal of 4 bases from V and 0 bases from J, the junction contained 7 bases not matched to a gene. The CDR3 loop spans 17 amino acids. The CDR3 DNA is TGTGCCAGTAGTAAATTAGCGGGGTGGCCGAACACCGGGGAGCTGTTTTTT. Residues: CASSKLAGWPNTGELFF.

This chain uses TRBV10-3 with TRBJ2-4, with D possibly matching TRBD1 (6 bases). Germline-derived CDR1 and CDR2 are ENHRY and SYGVKD. The CDR3 is 13 residues long. V dropped 3 bases and J dropped 8 bases, with 11 bases sitting between them. The CDR3 DNA reads TGTGCCATCAGTGATCAGGACAGCCACATTCAGTACTTC. Encoded protein: CAISDQDSHIQYF.

This chain uses TRBV5-8 with TRBJ1-1; maybe TRBD1 (6 bases). The CDR3 runs to 12 residues. V was clipped by 3 bases and J by 7 bases, with 10 bases between them. Germline CDR1 and CDR2: SGHTS and YDEGEE. The CDR3 is CASSWDIGEAFF. The CDR3, as DNA: TGTGCCAGCAGCTGGGACATTGGTGAAGCTTTCTTT.

V gene TRBV7-8 combines with J gene TRBJ1-3; 7 bases map to TRBD1. With 3 bases clipped from V and 4 bases from J, the junction kept 3 bases outside the gene matches. The CDR3 spans 14 residues. Germline V gene sequence: CDR1 SGHVS, CDR2 FQNEAQ. The CDR3 nucleotides read TGTGCCAGCAGCTTGGACAGGTTGGGAAACACCATATATTTT. This gives the protein CASSLDRLGNTIYF.

V usage is TRBV5-1 and J usage is TRBJ2-6; D gene uncertain. From germline, CDR1 is SGHRS and CDR2 YFSETQ. This CDR3 region has 16 residues. With 4 bases removed from V and 0 bases from J, the gap between germline ends came to 11 bases. CDR3 in amino acids: CASSHTQDSGANVLTF. CDR3 sequence (DNA): TGCGCCAGCAGCCACACCCAGGACTCTGGGGCCAACGTCCTGACTTTC.

The chain couples TRBV7-8 to TRBJ2-4, with 7 positions matching TRBD2. V shed 4 bases, J shed 7 bases, and the junction held 19 bases outside the gene matches. Germline assignment: CDR1 SGHVS and CDR2 FQNEAQ. The CDR3 is 18 amino acids. In DNA form, the CDR3 reads TGTGCCAGCAGCTCGAGGACTAGTTCCCCAATAGCAAGGAACATTCAGTACTTC. Translating gives CASSSRTSSPIARNIQYF.

CDR3 region: CASRGTSGANVLTF. CDR3 DNA sequence: TGTGCCAGCAGAGGGACCTCTGGGGCCAACGTCCTGACTTTC. The rearrangement uses TRBV6-5 and TRBJ2-6; the D gene could be TRBD1 or TRBD2 (5 bases each). The length of the CDR3 is 14 residues. The germline CDR1 and CDR2 sequences are MNHEY and SVGAGI. V was clipped by 6 bases and J by 0 bases, with 6 bases between them.

The V gene is TRBV4-1, the J gene TRBJ2-7, with a tentative D call TRBD2 (6 bases). This CDR3 has 15 residues. The V and J ends lost 0 bases and 3 bases respectively, with 12 bases between them. Germline-derived CDR1 and CDR2 are MGHRA and YSYEKL. This chain's CDR3 is CASSQERTTYYEQYF. CDR3 in DNA: TGCGCCAGCAGCCAAGAGAGGACTACCTACTACGAGCAGTACTTC.

This clone was found a few times. The CDR3 here is CASSYGSQFEQYF. The CDR3, as DNA: TGTGCCAGCAGTTACGGGTCCCAATTCGAGCAGTACTTC. J is TRBJ2-7 and V is TRBV6-5; D not certain. Trimming cost V 2 bases and J 6 bases, with 11 bases left between them. CDR3 size: 13 residues. The germline V gene encodes CDR1 MNHEY and CDR2 SVGAGI.